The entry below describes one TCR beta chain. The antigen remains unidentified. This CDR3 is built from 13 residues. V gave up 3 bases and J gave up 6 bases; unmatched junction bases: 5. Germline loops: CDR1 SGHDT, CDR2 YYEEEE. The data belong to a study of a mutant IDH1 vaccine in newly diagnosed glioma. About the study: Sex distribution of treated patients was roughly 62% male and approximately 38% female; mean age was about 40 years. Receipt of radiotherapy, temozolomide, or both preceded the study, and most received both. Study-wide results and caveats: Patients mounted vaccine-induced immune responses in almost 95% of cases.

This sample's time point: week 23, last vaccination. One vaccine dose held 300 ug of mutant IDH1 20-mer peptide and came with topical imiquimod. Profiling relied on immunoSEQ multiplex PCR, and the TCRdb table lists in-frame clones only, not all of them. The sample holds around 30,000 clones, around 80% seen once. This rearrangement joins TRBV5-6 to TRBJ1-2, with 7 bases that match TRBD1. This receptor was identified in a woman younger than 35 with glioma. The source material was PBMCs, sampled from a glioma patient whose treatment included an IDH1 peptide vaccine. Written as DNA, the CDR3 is TGTGCCAGCAGCTACGACAGGGACCATGGCTACACCTTC. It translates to CASSYDRDHGYTF. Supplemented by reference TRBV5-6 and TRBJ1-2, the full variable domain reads DAGVTQSPTHLIKTRGQQVTLRCSPKSGHDTVSWYQQALGQGPQFIFQYYEEEERQRGNFPDRFSGHQFPNYSSELNVNALLLGDSALYLCASSYDRDHGYTFGSGTRLTVV.